The 5 T cell receptor beta chains below all came from one sample that was sequenced in a study of CD8 T cells in ankylosing spondylitis. One entry per CDR3 protein, called by TCRdb with MiXCR from the 5' RACE reads. The sample carries under 450,000 distinct CDR3 sequences, 20% recorded once. Specimen: blood, either unsorted or a sorted T cell fraction (not recorded which). The receptors stem from a male donor with ankylosing spondylitis or in good health (not recorded which).

This clonotype was recorded many times. One end of the junction does not line up with germline, which may come from a read error. The chain uses TRBV12-3 or TRBV12-4 and TRBJ2-5; possibly TRBD1 or TRBD2 for D (6 bases each). The CDR3 is 14 residues long. CDR3 bases: TGTGCCAGCAGCTTAGGGGGGACCCAAGAGACCCAGTACTTC. Translation gives CASSLGGTQETQYF.

The chain carries TRBV27 and TRBJ2-1; TRBD1 is a possible D gene (5 bases). Deletions cut 5 bases from V and 4 bases from J, with 18 bases between. CDR3 length: 16 amino acids. The germline CDR1 and CDR2 sequences are MNHEY and SMNVEV (reference sequence). The DNA for the CDR3 is TGTGCCAGCAGTCCGAGGACAACTGCGGTATACAATGAGCAGTTCTTC. This encodes CASSPRTTAVYNEQFF.

This chain links TRBV5-1 with TRBJ2-3, with D perhaps TRBD2 (6 bases). The V end was cut by 0 bases, the J end by 3 bases, with 8 bases between. The CDR3 contains 14 residues. Germline V gives CDR1 SGHRS, CDR2 YFSETQ. The CDR3 protein is CASSLAGRTDTQYF. In nucleotides, the CDR3 is TGCGCCAGCAGCTTGGCAGGGAGGACAGATACGCAGTATTTT.

On this clonotype itself: Germline and junction disagree at one end, which may indicate a read error. The CDR3: CCARDRWGGTTDTQYF. DNA of the CDR3: TGCTGTGCTAGAGATCGTTGGGGGGGGACCACAGATACGCAGTATTTT. The genes are TRBV20-1 and TRBJ2-3, with 7 bases identical to TRBD2. Looked up from germline, CDR1 is DFQATT and CDR2 is SNEGSKA (reference sequence). The length of the CDR3 is 16 residues.

The chain is built from TRBV28 and TRBJ2-7; 11 bases are a match to TRBD2. Unmatched junction bases numbered 4, after V lost 4 bases and J lost 2 bases. CDR3 size: 15 residues. The germline V gene has CDR1 MDHEN and CDR2 SYDVKM. The CDR3 DNA follows: TGTGCCAGCAGTTATAGCGGGGGGGTAACCTACGAGCAGTACTTC. It specifies CASSYSGGVTYEQYF.